This T cell receptor beta chain is from a study of blood T cell repertoires in COVID-19. At the level of the study: From T cells, B-cell-depleted T cells, or PBMCs came the material, which was cDNA or gDNA.

Worth noting for this clone: Other DNA sequences in this sample translate to the same CDR3.

Germline V CDR1 and CDR2: SNHLY, FYNNEI. J lost 4 bases, V lost 5 bases, and 1 base had no gene match. The CDR3 extends over 13 amino acids. TCRdb keeps only in-frame clones here, not all; method: immunoSEQ multiplex PCR. Among around 70,000 clones listed, about 74% were seen once. This receptor was obtained from a human donor in a cohort sampled during active COVID-19. Material for sequencing was peripheral blood. The chain carries TRBV2 and TRBJ2-5; 10 positions agree with TRBD1. CDR3 amino acids: CASSRDRGETQYF. CDR3 coding DNA: TGTGCCAGCAGTCGGGACAGGGGAGAGACCCAGTACTTC.